The next 9 T cell receptor beta chains were all read from a single sample in a study of shared clonotypes between healthy human individuals. Naive CD8 cells comprised CD45RO-negative, CCR7-positively selected cells, excluding terminally differentiated effector memory CD45RA+ cells. Generated by immunoSEQ multiplex PCR, the TCRdb table keeps only in-frame clones and is missing some. The sample records about 870,000 clones, 92% being singletons. What was sequenced was naive CD8+ T cells sorted from blood. The receptors derive from a man between 25 and 39 years old in good health.

The chain recombines TRBV7-2 with TRBJ2-2, with 8 bases identical to TRBD2. This CDR3 spans 17 amino acids. Germline V gene lookup returns CDR1 SGHTA and CDR2 FQGNSA. The junction had 7 bases not matched to a gene; V was cut back by 0 bases and J by 4 bases. CDR3 residues: CASSLARVTSVTGELFF. The CDR3 DNA sequence: TGTGCCAGCAGCTTAGCCAGGGTGACTAGCGTCACCGGGGAGCTGTTTTTT. The complete variable domain, with remaining parts taken from reference TRBV7-2 and TRBJ2-2, reads GAGVSQSPSNKVTEKGKDVELRCDPISGHTALYWYRQSLGQGLEFLIYFQGNSAPDKSGLPSDRFSAERTGGSVSTLTIQRTQQEDSAVYLCASSLARVTSVTGELFFGEGSRLTVL.

The chain couples TRBV4-2 to TRBJ2-1; 11 bases fit TRBD2. Germline V gene data show CDR1 as LGHNA and CDR2 as YNFKEQ. J lost 9 bases, V lost 0 bases, and 19 bases had no gene match. This CDR3 has 20 residues. Here the CDR3 DNA reads TGTGCCAGCAGCCAAGAATTGGGAGTAGCGGGAGGGCCAGCTCGGGTTGAGCAGTTCTTC. Its translation is CASSQELGVAGGPARVEQFF.

The V call is TRBV6-5, the J call TRBJ1-1; D unclear. CDR1 is MNHEY and CDR2 is SVGAGI in the germline V gene. This CDR3 has 14 residues. V was cut by 2 bases and J by 4 bases, with 11 bases left in between. This CDR3 reads CASSYLGESTEAFF. CDR3 sequence (DNA): TGTGCCAGCAGTTACCTAGGTGAGAGCACTGAAGCTTTCTTT.

The chain combines TRBV19 with TRBJ2-1, with D possibly being TRBD2 (6 bases). The V gene lost 6 bases and the J gene lost 0 bases, with 12 bases spanning the gap. The CDR3 runs 15 residues. Germline V gene data show CDR1 as LNHDA and CDR2 as SQIVND (reference sequence). In DNA, the CDR3 is TGTGCCAGTAGCACCCGGGACTCCTCCTACAATGAGCAGTTCTTC. Amino acids: CASSTRDSSYNEQFF.

J is TRBJ2-1 and V is TRBV6-4; D remains unclear. The CDR3 totals 16 residues. The germline V gene encodes CDR1 MRHNA and CDR2 SNTAGT. V lost 5 bases to trimming and J lost 8 bases, with 22 bases between them. Written as DNA, the CDR3 is TGTGCCAGCAGTCCCGATGCTTCCTTTTTTCCTGATGAGCAGTTCTTC. It codes for CASSPDASFFPDEQFF.

The V call is TRBV9, the J call TRBJ1-2; D is perhaps TRBD1 (6 bases). Germline lookup yields CDR1 SGDLS and CDR2 YYNGEE. V lost 0 bases, J lost 8 bases, and 14 bases lay in between. This CDR3 contains 14 residues. The DNA of the CDR3 is TGTGCCAGCAGCGTAGCGGCGGGGGCGCAGGGCTACACCTTC. It yields the protein CASSVAAGAQGYTF.

The rearrangement uses TRBV4-1 and TRBJ2-1, with D unclear. CDR1 MGHRA and CDR2 YSYEKL come from the germline V gene. Trimming cost V 0 bases and J 1 base, with 13 bases left between them. This CDR3 region has 17 residues. CDR3 amino acids: CASSQESLLESYNEQFF. CDR3 DNA: TGCGCCAGCAGCCAAGAATCACTGCTGGAGTCCTACAATGAGCAGTTCTTC.

The V gene is TRBV2, the J gene TRBJ2-7; TRBD1 matches 9 bases. J gave up 3 bases and V 3 bases, and 3 bases lay outside the gene matches. The CDR3 contains 14 residues. Germline V lookup: CDR1 SNHLY, CDR2 FYNNEI. The CDR3 sequence is CASSERGQGYEQYF. DNA for the CDR3: TGTGCCAGCAGTGAGAGGGGACAGGGCTACGAGCAGTACTTC.

The chain carries TRBV27 and TRBJ1-5; D not certain. The CDR3 runs 14 residues. Germline CDR1 MNHEY, CDR2 SMNVEV (reference sequence). The V and J ends lost 8 bases and 3 bases respectively, with 14 bases between them. CDR3 loop: CASALGQSNQPQHF. The CDR3 coding sequence is TGTGCCAGCGCCCTCGGGCAGTCCAATCAGCCCCAGCATTTT.